The text below deals with one TCR beta chain. What it binds is not known. The sample originates from a study of cytomegalovirus exposure and HLA in healthy donors. Both 60 Vbeta primers and 13 Jbeta primers went into the PCR. Profiling relied on immunoSEQ multiplex PCR, and the TCRdb table lists in-frame clones only, not all of them. In the table there are 150,000 to 250,000 clones, about 80% of which are singletons. Regarding the study as a whole: The presence/absence work took it that sequencing depth was about the same across donors. For cytomegalovirus status, the classifier reportedly gave diagnoses with high specificity and sensitivity.

The CDR3 spans 18 residues. Deletions cut 0 bases from V and 1 base from J, with 17 bases between. Germline CDR1 reads MRHNA; CDR2 reads SNTAGT. The receptor was derived from a woman younger than 45 in good health and CMV-seropositive. The chain joins TRBV6-4 to TRBJ2-3, with D possibly being TRBD2 (5 bases). The source material was PBMCs. The DNA of the CDR3 is TGTGCCAGCAGTGACTCGGCAAGTTCAGCGGCGGGCACAGATACGCAGTATTTT. Translation gives CASSDSASSAAGTDTQYF.